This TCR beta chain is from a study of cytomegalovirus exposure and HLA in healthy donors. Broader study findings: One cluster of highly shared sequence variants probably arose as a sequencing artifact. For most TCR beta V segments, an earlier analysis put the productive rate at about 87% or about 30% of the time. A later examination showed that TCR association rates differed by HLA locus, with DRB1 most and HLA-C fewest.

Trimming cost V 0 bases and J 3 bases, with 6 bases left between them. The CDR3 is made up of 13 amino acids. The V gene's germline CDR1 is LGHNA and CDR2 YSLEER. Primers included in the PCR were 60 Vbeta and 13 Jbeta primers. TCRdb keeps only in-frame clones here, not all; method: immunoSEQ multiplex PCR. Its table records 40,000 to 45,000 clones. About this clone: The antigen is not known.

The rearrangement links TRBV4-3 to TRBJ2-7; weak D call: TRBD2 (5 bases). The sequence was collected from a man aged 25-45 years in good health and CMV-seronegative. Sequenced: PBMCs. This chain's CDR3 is CASSQERGYEQYF. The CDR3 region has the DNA TGCGCCAGCAGCCAAGAACGGGGCTACGAGCAGTACTTC.